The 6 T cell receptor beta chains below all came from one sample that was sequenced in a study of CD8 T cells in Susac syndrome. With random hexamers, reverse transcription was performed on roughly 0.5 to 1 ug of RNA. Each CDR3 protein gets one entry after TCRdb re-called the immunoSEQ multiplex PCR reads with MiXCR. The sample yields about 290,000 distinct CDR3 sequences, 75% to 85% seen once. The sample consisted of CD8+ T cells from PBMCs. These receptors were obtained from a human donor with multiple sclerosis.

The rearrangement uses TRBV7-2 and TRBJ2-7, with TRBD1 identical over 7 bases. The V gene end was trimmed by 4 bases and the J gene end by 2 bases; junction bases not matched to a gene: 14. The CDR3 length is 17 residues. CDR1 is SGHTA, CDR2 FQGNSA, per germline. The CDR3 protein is CASSSRRGQTVAYEQYF. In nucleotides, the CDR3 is TGTGCCAGCAGCTCGAGAAGGGGACAGACCGTCGCCTACGAGCAGTACTTC.

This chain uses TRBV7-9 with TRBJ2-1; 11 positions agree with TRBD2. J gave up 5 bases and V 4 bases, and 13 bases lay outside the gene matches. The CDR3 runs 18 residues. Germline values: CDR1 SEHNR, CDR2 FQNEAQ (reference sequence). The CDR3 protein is CASSSLLAGGGRDNEQFF. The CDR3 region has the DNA TGTGCCAGCAGCTCCCTTCTAGCGGGAGGAGGTCGGGACAATGAGCAGTTCTTC.

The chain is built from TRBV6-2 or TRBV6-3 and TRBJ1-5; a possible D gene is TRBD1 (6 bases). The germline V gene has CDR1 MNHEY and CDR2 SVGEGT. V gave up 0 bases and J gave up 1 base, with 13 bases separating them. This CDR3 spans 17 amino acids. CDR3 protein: CASSYSWAGESNQPQHF. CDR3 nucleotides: TGTGCCAGCAGTTACTCTTGGGCAGGGGAAAGCAATCAGCCCCAGCATTTT.

DNA of the CDR3: TGTGCCAGCAGTTTGGTAAGCCTGGGGACAGGCCTCTACGAGCAGTACTTC. It specifies CASSLVSLGTGLYEQYF. The rearrangement uses TRBV28 and TRBJ2-7; 8 bases align to TRBD1. J lost 3 bases, V lost 3 bases, and 13 bases had no gene match. Germline CDR1 MDHEN, CDR2 SYDVKM. This CDR3 has 17 amino acids.

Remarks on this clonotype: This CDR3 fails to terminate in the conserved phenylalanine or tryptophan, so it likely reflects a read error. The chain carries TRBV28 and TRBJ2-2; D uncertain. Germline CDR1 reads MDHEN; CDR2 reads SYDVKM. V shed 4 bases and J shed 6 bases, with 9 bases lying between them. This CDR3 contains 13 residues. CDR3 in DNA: TGTGCCAGCAGTTCCCGACTCGCCGGGGAGCTGTTTGTT. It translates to CASSSRLAGELFV.

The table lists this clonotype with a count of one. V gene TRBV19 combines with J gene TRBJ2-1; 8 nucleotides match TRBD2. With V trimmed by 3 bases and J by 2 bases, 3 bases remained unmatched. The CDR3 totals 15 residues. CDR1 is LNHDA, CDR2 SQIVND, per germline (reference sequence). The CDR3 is CASSMELAAYNEQFF. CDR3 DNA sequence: TGTGCCAGTAGTATGGAACTAGCGGCCTACAATGAGCAGTTCTTC.